Given below is one T cell receptor (beta chain) in context. Antigen: not known. This entry belongs to a study of cytomegalovirus exposure and HLA in healthy donors. Study-wide findings and caveats: Segments of the TCR beta V type were, in most cases, productive about 90% or about 30% of the time in an earlier analysis. When analyzed later, the rates of TCR association showed variation by HLA locus, with DRB1 the most and HLA-C the fewest.

PCR amplification relied on 60 Vbeta primers (plus 13 Jbeta primers). This table comes from immunoSEQ multiplex PCR, and its TCRdb copy is limited to in-frame clones, with some not included. The sample yields 150,000 to 200,000 clones, 73% seen once. J was trimmed by 7 bases and V by 1 base; bases with no gene match: 12. Germline assignment: CDR1 MGHDK and CDR2 SYGVNS. CDR3 length equals 17 residues. The V and J genes are TRBV25-1 and TRBJ2-1; 8 positions match TRBD2. Sequences were obtained from PBMCs. This TCR came from a young woman in good health and CMV-seropositive. The CDR3, as DNA: TGTGCCAGCAGTGAATCGGGAGGGACGGGGTCGGGGAATGAGCAGTTCTTC. Amino acids: CASSESGGTGSGNEQFF.